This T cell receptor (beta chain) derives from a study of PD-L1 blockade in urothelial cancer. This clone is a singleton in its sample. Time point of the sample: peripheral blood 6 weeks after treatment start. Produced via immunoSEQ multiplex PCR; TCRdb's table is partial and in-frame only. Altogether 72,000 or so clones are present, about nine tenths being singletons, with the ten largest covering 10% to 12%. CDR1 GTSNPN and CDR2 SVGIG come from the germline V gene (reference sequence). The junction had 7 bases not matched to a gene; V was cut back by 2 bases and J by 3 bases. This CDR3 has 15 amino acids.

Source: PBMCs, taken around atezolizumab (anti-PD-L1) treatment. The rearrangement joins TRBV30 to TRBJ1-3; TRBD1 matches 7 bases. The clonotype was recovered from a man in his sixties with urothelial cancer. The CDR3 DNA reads TGTGCCTGGAGTTTGACAGGGACGCATGGAAACACCATATATTTT. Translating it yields CAWSLTGTHGNTIYF. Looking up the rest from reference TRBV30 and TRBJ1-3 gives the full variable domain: SQTIHQWPATLVQPVGSPLSLECTVEGTSNPNLYWYRQAAGRGLQLLFYSVGIGQISSEVPQNLSASRPQDRQFILSSKKLLLSDSGFYLCAWSLTGTHGNTIYFGEGSWLTVV.